In this sample, the clone carrying this T cell receptor beta chain turned up once. This entry belongs to a study of blood T cell repertoires in COVID-19. The CDR3 runs to 19 residues. From germline, CDR1 is SGHRS and CDR2 YFSETQ. Trimming cost V 0 bases and J 8 bases; bases outside gene matches: 19. Sequenced by immunoSEQ multiplex PCR; TCRdb stores in-frame clones only, minus some. The sample lists 300,000 to 400,000 clones, approximately 91% seen once, with about 6.7% in the top ten. This clonotype was obtained from a woman in her sixties or seventies with COVID-19, enrolled during active disease. Sequenced input: peripheral blood. V is TRBV5-1 and J is TRBJ2-1, with 8 nucleotides matching TRBD1. The CDR3, as DNA: TGCGCCAGCAGCTTGGGGGACCCGGGGACAGGTATTAGAAGGCATGAGCAGTTCTTC. Translating gives CASSLGDPGTGIRRHEQFF.